Presented here are 18 T cell receptor beta chains from one specimen sequenced in a study of OX40 agonist ivuxolimab in advanced cancers. Assay: immunoSEQ multiplex PCR; the TCRdb copy retains only in-frame clones and omits some. The data contain about 160,000 clones, roughly 94% of them singletons. The material was CD4+ or CD8+ T cells sorted from blood, obtained in a trial of the OX40 agonist ivuxolimab. The receptors were gathered from an adult with an advanced solid tumor such as melanoma, head and neck, liver or kidney cancer.

The chain employs TRBV4-1 and TRBJ1-1; perhaps TRBD1 as D (6 bases). Germline V CDR1 and CDR2: MGHRA, YSYEKL. V lost 1 base and J 4 bases, leaving 13 bases between the germline ends. The CDR3 contains 15 residues. CDR3 DNA sequence: TGCGCCAGCAGCCAAGCGTGGGGGGGGGCCACTGAAGCTTTCTTT. Protein sequence: CASSQAWGGATEAFF.

V and J are TRBV9 and TRBJ2-1, with 7 bases lining up with TRBD2. The CDR3 extends over 15 amino acids. Trimming cost V 7 bases and J 2 bases; bases outside gene matches: 9. Germline CDR1 and CDR2: SGDLS and YYNGEE. DNA of the CDR3: TGTGCCAGCGCTAGGGAGGGGCATCCCTACAATGAGCAGTTCTTC. Translation gives CASAREGHPYNEQFF.

This chain connects TRBV7-5 to TRBJ1-1; the table gives TRBD1 as D, unverified against the DNA. TRBV7-5 is annotated as a pseudogene. The CDR3 consists of 12 residues. The CDR3 sequence: CARSLSNTEAFF. The DNA of the CDR3 is TGTGCCAGAAGCTTATCAAACACTGAAGCTTTCTTT.

This clone occurred once. The V gene is TRBV4-1, the J gene TRBJ1-5; D is ambiguous. The CDR3 is 17 amino acids. Deletions cut 0 bases from V and 2 bases from J, with 14 bases between. CDR1 is MGHRA, CDR2 YSYEKL, per germline. CDR3 amino acids: CASSQDNGNQGNQPQHF. The CDR3 region has the DNA TGCGCCAGCAGCCAAGATAACGGCAATCAGGGCAATCAGCCCCAGCATTTT.

Regarding this clone: Other DNA sequences of this sample code for an identical CDR3. The rearrangement links TRBV2 to TRBJ1-2; no definite D call. The CDR3 is made up of 11 amino acids. CDR1 is SNHLY and CDR2 is FYNNEI in the germline V gene. Trimming cost V 1 base and J 9 bases, with 6 bases left between them. This chain's CDR3 is CASSEDSRYTF. The DNA for the CDR3 is TGTGCCAGCAGTGAAGACAGCCGCTACACCTTC.

The chain couples TRBV19 to TRBJ2-5; D possibly uses TRBD1 or TRBD2 (5 bases each). This CDR3 is built from 15 residues. V was trimmed by 1 base and J by 7 bases, leaving 16 bases between them. CDR1 and CDR2 from the germline V gene are LNHDA and SQIVND (reference sequence). The CDR3 sequence: CASSIGAGTRVTQYF. DNA for the CDR3: TGTGCCAGTAGTATAGGAGCCGGGACCAGGGTGACCCAGTACTTC.

In this sample, this clone turned up once. The chain recombines TRBV6-5 with TRBJ1-2; 9 bases agree with TRBD1. The J segment lost 4 bases and the V segment lost 0 bases, leaving 6 bases of the junction unmatched. CDR1 and CDR2 from the germline V gene are MNHEY and SVGAGI. The CDR3 extends over 16 amino acids. The CDR3 loop reads CASSYSIPDRGYGYTF. The CDR3 DNA reads TGTGCCAGCAGTTACTCGATCCCGGACAGGGGCTATGGCTACACCTTC.

The rearrangement uses TRBV5-1 and TRBJ2-5; perhaps TRBD1 as D (6 bases). CDR1 and CDR2 (germline): SGHRS, YFSETQ. CDR3 length: 14 amino acids. V was trimmed by 2 bases and J by 2 bases, leaving 10 bases between them. CDR3 DNA: TGCGCCAGCAGCTTACAGGGAAATCAAGAGACCCAGTACTTC. Protein: CASSLQGNQETQYF.

The chain has TRBV5-1 and TRBJ1-6, with TRBD1 matching over 7 bases. V lost 4 bases, J lost 10 bases, and 5 bases stayed unmatched. The germline gives CDR1 SGHRS, CDR2 YFSETQ. This CDR3 has 13 residues. The CDR3 nucleotides read TGCGCCAGCAGCACAGGGGATCGGTCACCCCTCCACTTT. This translates into CASSTGDRSPLHF. The complete variable domain, with remaining parts taken from reference TRBV5-1 and TRBJ1-6, reads KAGVTQTPRYLIKTRGQQVTLSCSPISGHRSVSWYQQTPGQGLQFLFEYFSETQRNKGNFPGRFSGRQFSNSRSEMNVSTLELGDSALYLCASSTGDRSPLHFGNGTRLTVT.

The chain joins TRBV7-2 to TRBJ1-1; D not resolved. V lost 5 bases and J lost 0, with 7 bases in between. The CDR3 covers 13 residues. Germline V CDR1 and CDR2: SGHTA, FQGNSA. The CDR3 bases are TGTGCCAGCAGCCCTTTCATGAACACTGAAGCTTTCTTT. It encodes CASSPFMNTEAFF. Full variable domain (rest looked up from reference TRBV7-2 and TRBJ1-1): GAGVSQSPSNKVTEKGKDVELRCDPISGHTALYWYRQSLGQGLEFLIYFQGNSAPDKSGLPSDRFSAERTGGSVSTLTIQRTQQEDSAVYLCASSPFMNTEAFFGQGTRLTVV.

This clone was picked up one time. The rearrangement joins TRBV5-4 to TRBJ1-2, with 7 bases fitting TRBD1. Trimming cost V 4 bases and J 5 bases; bases outside gene matches: 11. Germline loops: CDR1 SGHNT, CDR2 YYREEE (reference sequence). This CDR3 is 15 amino acids long. CDR3 bases: TGTGCCAGCAGCCCTCTGACAGGGAGTATGTATGGCTACACCTTC. As protein: CASSPLTGSMYGYTF.

The chain uses TRBV5-1 and TRBJ2-1, with TRBD1 identical over 8 bases. The germline CDR1 and CDR2 sequences are SGHRS and YFSETQ. The length of the CDR3 is 14 residues. J was trimmed by 9 bases and V by 2 bases; bases with no gene match: 7. CDR3 loop: CASSLGTGSGEQFF. CDR3 sequence (DNA): TGCGCCAGCAGCTTAGGGACAGGATCGGGTGAGCAGTTCTTC.

This clone was recorded only once. V and J are TRBV28 and TRBJ1-2, with D perhaps TRBD1 (6 bases). The CDR3 sequence is 15 residues long. V dropped 7 bases and J dropped 0 bases, with 15 bases sitting between them. Per the germline V gene, CDR1 is MDHEN and CDR2 is SYDVKM. The CDR3 loop reads CASTHWGQPNYGYTF. The CDR3 DNA reads TGTGCCAGCACCCATTGGGGGCAGCCTAACTATGGCTACACCTTC.

This sequence joins TRBV5-4 and TRBJ1-2; 7 bases are shared with TRBD1. From germline, CDR1 is SGHNT and CDR2 YYREEE (reference sequence). V trimming: 9 bases; J trimming: 8 bases; junction bases outside the gene matches: 16. This CDR3 has 14 amino acids. The CDR3 loop reads CAIKLRDSASGYTF. CDR3 bases: TGTGCCATCAAACTCCGGGACAGTGCTTCCGGCTACACCTTC. The full variable domain, with the rest looked up from reference TRBV5-4 and TRBJ1-2, is ETGVTQSPTHLIKTRGQQVTLRCSSQSGHNTVSWYQQALGQGPQFIFQYYREEENGRGNFPPRFSGLQFPNYSSELNVNALELDDSALYLCAIKLRDSASGYTFGSGTRLTVV.

The CDR3 region is CASSFRGDEQYF. As DNA, the CDR3 is TGCGCCAGCAGCTTCAGGGGTGACGAGCAGTACTTC. The chain joins TRBV5-1 to TRBJ2-7; perhaps TRBD1 as D (6 bases). Germline V gene sequence: CDR1 SGHRS, CDR2 YFSETQ. Trimming cost V 2 bases and J 5 bases, with 8 bases left between them. CDR3 size: 12 residues.

The V gene is TRBV5-4, the J gene TRBJ1-6; D unresolved. Germline CDR1 is SGHNT and CDR2 is YYREEE (reference sequence). CDR3 size: 18 residues. Between the trimmed V and J ends, which lost 0 bases and 0 bases, there was a span of 13 bases. The CDR3 sequence is CASSLVGGGSSYNSPLHF. The CDR3 bases are TGTGCCAGCAGCTTGGTCGGTGGAGGGAGCTCCTATAATTCACCCCTCCACTTT.

The V gene is TRBV27, the J gene TRBJ1-3; D is ambiguous. Germline loops: CDR1 MNHEY, CDR2 SMNVEV (reference sequence). The V gene lost 4 bases and the J gene lost 3 bases, with 10 bases spanning the gap. This CDR3 spans 14 amino acids. CDR3 region: CASSSWRVGNTIYF. The CDR3, as DNA: TGTGCCAGCAGTTCGTGGAGGGTTGGAAACACCATATATTTT.

V is TRBV5-1 and J is TRBJ2-1, with 8 bases matching TRBD2. V lost 0 bases and J lost 0; bases outside the gene matches: 2. Germline CDR1 is SGHRS and CDR2 is YFSETQ. The CDR3 covers 16 residues. DNA of the CDR3: TGCGCCAGCAGCTTGGAACGGGGGGGCTCCTACAATGAGCAGTTCTTC. Its protein product is CASSLERGGSYNEQFF.